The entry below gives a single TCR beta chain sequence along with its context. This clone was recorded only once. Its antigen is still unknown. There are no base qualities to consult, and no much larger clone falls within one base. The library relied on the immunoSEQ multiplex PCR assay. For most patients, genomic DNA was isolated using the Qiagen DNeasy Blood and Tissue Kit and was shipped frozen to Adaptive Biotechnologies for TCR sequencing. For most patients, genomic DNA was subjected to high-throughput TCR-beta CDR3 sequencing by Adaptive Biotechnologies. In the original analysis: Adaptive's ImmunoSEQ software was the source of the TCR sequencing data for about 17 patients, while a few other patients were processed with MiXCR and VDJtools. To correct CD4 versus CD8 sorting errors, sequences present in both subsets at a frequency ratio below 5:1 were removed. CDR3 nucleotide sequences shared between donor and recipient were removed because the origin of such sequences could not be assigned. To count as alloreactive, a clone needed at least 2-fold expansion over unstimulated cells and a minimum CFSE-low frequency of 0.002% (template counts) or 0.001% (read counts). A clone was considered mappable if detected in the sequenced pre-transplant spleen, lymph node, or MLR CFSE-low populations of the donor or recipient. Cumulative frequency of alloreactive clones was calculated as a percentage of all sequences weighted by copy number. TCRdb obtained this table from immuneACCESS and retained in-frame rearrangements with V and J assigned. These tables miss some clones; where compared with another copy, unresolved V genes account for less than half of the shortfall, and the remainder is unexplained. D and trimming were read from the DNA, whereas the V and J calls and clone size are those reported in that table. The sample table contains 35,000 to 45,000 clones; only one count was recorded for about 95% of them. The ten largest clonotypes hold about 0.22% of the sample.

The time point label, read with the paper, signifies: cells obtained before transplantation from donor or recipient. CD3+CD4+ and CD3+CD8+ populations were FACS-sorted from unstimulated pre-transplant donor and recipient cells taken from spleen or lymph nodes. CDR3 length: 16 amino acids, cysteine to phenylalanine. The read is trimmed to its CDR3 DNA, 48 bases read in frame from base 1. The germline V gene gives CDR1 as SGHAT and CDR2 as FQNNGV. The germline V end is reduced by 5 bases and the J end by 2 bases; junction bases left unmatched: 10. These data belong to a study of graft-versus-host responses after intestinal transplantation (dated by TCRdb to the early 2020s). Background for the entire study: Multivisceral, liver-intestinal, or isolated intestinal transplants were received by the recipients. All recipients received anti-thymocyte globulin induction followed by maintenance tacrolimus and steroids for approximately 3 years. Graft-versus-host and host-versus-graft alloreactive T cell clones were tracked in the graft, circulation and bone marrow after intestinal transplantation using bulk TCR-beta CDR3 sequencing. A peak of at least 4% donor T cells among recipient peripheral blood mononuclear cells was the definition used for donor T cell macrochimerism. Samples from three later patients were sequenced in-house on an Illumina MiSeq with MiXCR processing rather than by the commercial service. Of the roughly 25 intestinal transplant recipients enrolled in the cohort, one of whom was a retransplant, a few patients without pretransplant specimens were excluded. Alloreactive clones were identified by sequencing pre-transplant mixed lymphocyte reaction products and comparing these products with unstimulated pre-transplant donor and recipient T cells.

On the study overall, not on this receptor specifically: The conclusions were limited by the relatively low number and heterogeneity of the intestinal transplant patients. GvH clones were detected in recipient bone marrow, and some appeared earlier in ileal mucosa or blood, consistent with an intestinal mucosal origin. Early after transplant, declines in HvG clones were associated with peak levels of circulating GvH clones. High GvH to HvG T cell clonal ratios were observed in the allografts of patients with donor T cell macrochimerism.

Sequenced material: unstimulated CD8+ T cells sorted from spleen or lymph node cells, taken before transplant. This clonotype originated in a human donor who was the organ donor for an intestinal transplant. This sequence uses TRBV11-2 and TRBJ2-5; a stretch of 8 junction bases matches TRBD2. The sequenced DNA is TGTGCCAGCAGCCCCGATGCTGCGGGGGGACAAGAGACCCAGTACTTC. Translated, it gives CASSPDAAGGQETQYF.